Sequencing of this T cell receptor (beta chain) was carried out in a study of beta chain features in type 1 diabetes. In this sample, this clone turned up a few times. What it binds is not known. Of the isolated RNA, all was reverse transcribed, and so the sequenced material was expressed TCRB transcripts. Profiling relied on immunoSEQ multiplex PCR, and the TCRdb table lists in-frame clones only, not all of them. The sample records a few hundred thousand clones, roughly 12% being singletons. The V and J ends lost 1 base and 5 bases respectively, with 14 bases between them. The CDR3 runs 16 residues. Germline CDR1 SGHAT, CDR2 FQNNGV. The study, taken as a whole, reports: Patients' naive, central memory and regulatory TCRB repertoires appeared more alike than those of healthy donors. TCRB CDR3s from Type 1 diabetes patients were moderately but significantly shorter in all four CD4+ subsets.

CD45RO/CCR7/CD25/CD127/CD95/CD27 sorting isolated CD4+ naive, central memory, regulatory and stem cell-like memory cells. Sample: naive CD4+ T cells from blood. The rearrangement joins TRBV11-2 to TRBJ2-2; D might be TRBD1 (6 bases). The receptor was isolated from a woman in her late teens or twenties with type 1 diabetes. The DNA for the CDR3 is TGTGCCAGCAGCTTAGGTACCAGGGGTTGGACCGGGGAGCTGTTTTTT. Protein: CASSLGTRGWTGELFF.